Listed here are 28 T cell receptor beta chains from one sample, sequenced in a study of CD8+ T cells in alopecia areata. It was cDNA, reverse transcribed from extracted RNA, that served as the sequencing template. Some clones are missing from TCRdb's copy, which holds only in-frame ones; the method was immunoSEQ multiplex PCR. The data contain fewer than 70,000 clones, 44% of them singletons. The sequenced material came from NKG2D-low CD8+ T cells sorted from blood. These receptors were collected from a human donor with alopecia areata.

This clone was recorded many times. The V call is TRBV28, the J call TRBJ2-2; possibly TRBD1 or TRBD2 for D (5 bases each). In germline, CDR1 is MDHEN, CDR2 SYDVKM. V shed 3 bases and J shed 3 bases, with 11 bases lying between them. The CDR3 runs to 15 residues. The CDR3 bases are TGTGCCAGCAGTTTTGGGGGAGCGGACACCGGGGAGCTGTTTTTT. Translating it yields CASSFGGADTGELFF.

V usage is TRBV30 and J usage is TRBJ1-1; perhaps TRBD1 as D (5 bases). Trimming cost V 5 bases and J 1 base, with 20 bases left between them. The germline V gene encodes CDR1 GTSNPN and CDR2 SVGIG (reference sequence). CDR3 length: 16 amino acids. DNA of the CDR3: TGTGCCTGGCGGGCCAGGGCCCAGTCGGGGAACACTGAAGCTTTCTTT. Its translation: CAWRARAQSGNTEAFF.

This clone was seen more than once but under ten times. The chain joins TRBV28 to TRBJ2-3; D ambiguous. The CDR3 consists of 14 residues. In germline, CDR1 is MDHEN, CDR2 SYDVKM. V was cut by 2 bases and J by 5 bases, with 11 bases left in between. CDR3 region: CASSLLGPGDTQYF. CDR3 DNA: TGTGCCAGCAGTTTACTCGGGCCCGGAGATACGCAGTATTTT.

In this sample, this clone turned up a few times. This CDR3 reads CASSPGRAYNEQFF. The CDR3 DNA reads as TGTGCCAGCAGCCCGGGTAGAGCCTACAATGAGCAGTTCTTC. The V and J genes are TRBV27 and TRBJ2-1, with unresolved D. The CDR3 covers 14 residues. Trimming stripped 6 bases from V and 2 bases from J, with 11 bases between. Germline CDR1 is MNHEY and CDR2 is SMNVEV (reference sequence).

V gene TRBV30 combines with J gene TRBJ1-1, with TRBD1 matching over 7 bases. The germline V gene has CDR1 GTSNPN and CDR2 SVGIG (reference sequence). The CDR3 is 16 residues long. Losses at the gene ends were 3 bases for V and 3 bases for J; bases not matched to a gene: 13. CDR3 nucleotides: TGTGCCTGGAGAAGGGGACAGCGCATTCTAGACACTGAAGCTTTCTTT. It translates to CAWRRGQRILDTEAFF.

The chain is built from TRBV13 and TRBJ2-3, with D possibly called TRBD1 or TRBD2 (5 bases each). There are 13 residues in the CDR3. Germline CDR1 is PRHDT and CDR2 is FYEKMQ (reference sequence). Trimming stripped 5 bases from V and 4 bases from J, with 10 bases between. In DNA, the CDR3 is TGTGCCAGCAGCCCCCGGGGCGCAGATACGCAGTATTTT. Amino acids: CASSPRGADTQYF.

V gene TRBV27 combines with J gene TRBJ2-7; 9 bases match TRBD1. This CDR3 contains 14 residues. CDR1 is MNHEY, CDR2 SMNVEV, per germline (reference sequence). The ends lost 4 bases at V and 6 bases at J; junction bases unmatched: 7. CDR3 sequence: CASSSGTGPLEQYF. DNA for the CDR3: TGTGCCAGCAGTTCCGGGACAGGGCCTCTCGAGCAGTACTTC.

The chain employs TRBV7-2 and TRBJ1-2; D is ambiguous. V was cut by 1 base and J by 3 bases, with 9 bases left in between. Germline lookup yields CDR1 SGHTA and CDR2 FQGNSA. The CDR3 covers 14 residues. CDR3 protein: CASSLDNRDYGYTF. As DNA, the CDR3 is TGTGCCAGCAGCTTAGATAATAGGGACTATGGCTACACCTTC. Based on the CDR3 plus reference TRBV7-2 and TRBJ1-2, the full variable domain is GAGVSQSPSNKVTEKGKDVELRCDPISGHTALYWYRQSLGQGLEFLIYFQGNSAPDKSGLPSDRFSAERTGGSVSTLTIQRTQQEDSAVYLCASSLDNRDYGYTFGSGTRLTVV.

This rearrangement joins TRBV14 to TRBJ2-5; D gene uncertain. Germline V gene lookup returns CDR1 SGHDN and CDR2 FVKESK. The V end was cut by 1 base, the J end by 0 bases, with 6 bases between. CDR3 length equals 14 residues. The CDR3: CASSQGLYQETQYF. DNA of the CDR3: TGTGCCAGCAGCCAAGGCTTGTACCAAGAGACCCAGTACTTC.

Only a few counts were recorded for this clone. The V and J genes are TRBV7-9 and TRBJ2-4; no definite D call. Trimming took off 4 bases at V and 7 bases at J, with 14 bases between the two ends. Per the germline V gene, CDR1 is SEHNR and CDR2 is FQNEAQ (reference sequence). CDR3 size: 14 residues. The CDR3, as DNA: TGTGCCAGCAGCTCTCCGGGCTCTCGGAACATTCAGTACTTC. Protein sequence: CASSSPGSRNIQYF.

The CDR3 protein is CASSSRSGSSSYEQYF. The CDR3 DNA is TGTGCCAGCAGCTCGCGTAGCGGGAGCAGCTCCTACGAGCAGTACTTC. This chain links TRBV7-6 with TRBJ2-7; 9 bases align to TRBD2. The J segment lost 0 bases and the V segment lost 4 bases, leaving 7 bases of the junction unmatched. The CDR3 has 16 residues. Germline CDR1 is SGHVS and CDR2 is FNYEAQ.

In DNA, the CDR3 is TGTGCCAGCAGCCCCGAGGATCCGAAGTACAATGAGCAGTTCTTC. Amino acid sequence: CASSPEDPKYNEQFF. The chain couples TRBV9 to TRBJ2-1; D gene uncertain. Germline V gene lookup returns CDR1 SGDLS and CDR2 YYNGEE. This CDR3 has 15 residues. The ends were cut back, 4 bases at V and 4 bases at J, with 15 bases in the middle.

This clone has only one observation. The rearrangement uses TRBV7-2 and TRBJ2-7; TRBD1 might be the D (8 bases). CDR1 and CDR2 (germline): SGHTA, FQGNSA. CDR3 size: 15 residues. V dropped 3 bases and J dropped 2 bases, with 14 bases sitting between them. CDR3 region: CASSFRTGRAYEQYF. In DNA form, the CDR3 reads TGTGCCAGCAGCTTCCGGACAGGGAGGGCCTACGAGCAGTACTTC.

This sequence joins TRBV11-2 and TRBJ2-5; 8 nucleotides match TRBD1. The germline V gene encodes CDR1 SGHAT and CDR2 FQNNGV. The J segment lost 1 base and the V segment lost 4 bases, leaving 5 bases of the junction unmatched. CDR3 length equals 15 residues. CDR3 sequence: CASSSSGQGQETQYF. The DNA of the CDR3 is TGTGCCAGCAGCTCCTCAGGACAGGGCCAAGAGACCCAGTACTTC.

This clone was observed a handful of times. The rearrangement uses TRBV29-1 and TRBJ2-1; a possible D gene is TRBD2 (5 bases). This CDR3 spans 13 amino acids. Germline V gene data show CDR1 as SQVTM and CDR2 as ANQGSEA. V gave up 3 bases and J gave up 0 bases, with 6 bases separating them. The chain's CDR3 is CSVDAGSYNEQFF. CDR3 DNA sequence: TGCAGCGTTGACGCGGGCTCCTACAATGAGCAGTTCTTC.

The J gene is TRBJ1-1, the V gene TRBV6-5; D might be TRBD1 (5 bases). The CDR3 is 14 residues long. With 4 bases removed from V and 1 base from J, the gap between germline ends came to 10 bases. Germline values: CDR1 MNHEY, CDR2 SVGAGI. The CDR3 here is CASSWGGPNTEAFF. For the CDR3, the DNA is TGTGCCAGCAGTTGGGGGGGTCCGAACACTGAAGCTTTCTTT.

The chain couples TRBV4-3 to TRBJ2-1; 9 bases are a match to TRBD2. From germline, CDR1 is LGHNA and CDR2 YSLEER. This CDR3 has 18 residues. Trimming at V came to 0 bases and at J to 0 bases, leaving 6 bases not matched to a gene. The CDR3 DNA is TGCGCCAGCAGCCAAGATCCGGCTAGCGGGAACTCCTACAATGAGCAGTTCTTC. It specifies CASSQDPASGNSYNEQFF.

The V and J genes are TRBV11-2 and TRBJ2-7; weak D call: TRBD1 (7 bases). Germline values: CDR1 SGHAT, CDR2 FQNNGV. The CDR3 loop spans 16 amino acids. V lost 1 base and J lost 2, with 15 bases in between. CDR3 coding DNA: TGTGCCAGCAGCTTAGTGGGAGGAGGGGGCGCCTACGAGCAGTACTTC. It encodes CASSLVGGGGAYEQYF.

The chain couples TRBV4-2 to TRBJ2-1; 16 positions agree with TRBD2. Germline V CDR1 and CDR2: LGHNA, YNFKEQ. Germline trimming cut 7 bases from V and 7 bases from J; bases unmatched to any gene: 10. The CDR3 totals 17 residues. The CDR3 DNA reads TGTGCCAGCACCGTCGGGACTAGCGGGGGGGCGGAAAATGAGCAGTTCTTC. Protein product: CASTVGTSGGAENEQFF.

This chain uses TRBV7-9 with TRBJ1-3, with D possibly being TRBD1 (5 bases). CDR3 length equals 14 residues. Trimming removed 11 bases at V and 4 bases at J, with 18 bases between. CDR1 is SEHNR and CDR2 is FQNEAQ in the germline V gene (reference sequence). The CDR3 coding sequence is TGTGCCTTTAACAGAGGGGATGAGGGAAACACCATATATTTT. Translating gives CAFNRGDEGNTIYF.

There are a few counts of this clone. This CDR3 is CASSDYLEQYF. The CDR3, as DNA: TGTGCCAGCAGTGATTACCTCGAGCAGTACTTC. The V call is TRBV2, the J call TRBJ2-7; D unresolved. The CDR3 has 11 amino acids. Trimming removed 3 bases at V and 6 bases at J, with 6 bases between. Looked up from germline, CDR1 is SNHLY and CDR2 is FYNNEI.

The chain is built from TRBV15 and TRBJ1-2; 8 bases align to TRBD1. The germline CDR1 and CDR2 sequences are LNHNV and YYDKDF (reference sequence). The CDR3 has 16 amino acids. V gave up 0 bases and J gave up 7 bases; unmatched junction bases: 10. CDR3 sequence: CATSRDTTGGVFGYTF. CDR3 nucleotide sequence: TGTGCCACCAGCAGAGATACTACAGGGGGAGTCTTTGGCTACACCTTC.

The chain has TRBV29-1 and TRBJ2-5; D may correspond to TRBD1 or TRBD2 (5 bases each). The end of the DNA is better explained by TRBJ2-7, so the J call may be wrong. The CDR3 extends over 13 amino acids. Germline assignment: CDR1 SQVTM and CDR2 ANQGSEA. The CDR3 is CSVPSARGHEQYF. The DNA for the CDR3 is TGCAGCGTGCCCTCTGCCCGGGGCCACGAGCAGTACTTC.

This clone showed up just a few times. The chain links TRBV7-9 to TRBJ2-5; D gene uncertain. Germline V gene lookup returns CDR1 SEHNR and CDR2 FQNEAQ (reference sequence). This CDR3 has 15 residues. Trimming took 4 bases from V and 3 from J, leaving 15 bases between them. The CDR3 bases are TGTGCCAGCAGCTGGTGGATAGTAGAAGAAGAGACCCAGTACTTC. Encoded protein: CASSWWIVEEETQYF.

V and J are TRBV7-3 and TRBJ2-5; TRBD2 matches at 14 bases. This CDR3 has 16 amino acids. CDR1 and CDR2 from the germline V gene are SGHTA and FQGTGA. The V segment lost 5 bases and the J segment 5 bases; nucleotides outside the gene matches: 7. CDR3 loop: CASSPGLAGGRETQYF. The CDR3 nucleotides are TGTGCCAGCAGCCCAGGACTAGCGGGAGGACGGGAGACCCAGTACTTC. Based on the CDR3 plus reference TRBV7-3 and TRBJ2-5, the full variable domain is GAGVSQTPSNKVTEKGKYVELRCDPISGHTALYWYRQSLGQGPEFLIYFQGTGAADDSGLPNDRFFAVRPEGSVSTLKIQRTERGDSAVYLCASSPGLAGGRETQYFGPGTRLLVL.

In its sample, this clone was seen a few times. Other DNA sequences of this sample code for an identical CDR3. The CDR3 is CSVRTGPYEQYF. CDR3 DNA sequence: TGCAGCGTTCGGACAGGGCCTTACGAGCAGTACTTC. This sequence joins TRBV29-1 and TRBJ2-7; 8 bases match TRBD1. The J segment lost 4 bases and the V segment lost 5 bases, leaving 4 bases of the junction unmatched. The CDR3 spans 12 residues. Germline-derived CDR1 and CDR2 are SQVTM and ANQGSEA.

The V call is TRBV7-2, the J call TRBJ2-7; 9 nucleotides align to TRBD1. V lost 5 bases, J lost 2 bases, and 7 bases stayed unmatched. Germline lookup yields CDR1 SGHTA and CDR2 FQGNSA. The CDR3 covers 15 residues. The CDR3 sequence is CASSARDRVAYEQYF. As DNA, the CDR3 is TGTGCCAGCAGCGCACGGGACAGGGTCGCCTACGAGCAGTACTTC. The full variable domain, rest sourced from reference TRBV7-2 and TRBJ2-7, is GAGVSQSPSNKVTEKGKDVELRCDPISGHTALYWYRQSLGQGLEFLIYFQGNSAPDKSGLPSDRFSAERTGGSVSTLTIQRTQQEDSAVYLCASSARDRVAYEQYFGPGTRLTVT.

V and J are TRBV6-5 and TRBJ2-2; D might be TRBD2 (5 bases). Trimming removed 6 bases from V and 4 bases from J, with 12 bases in between. Germline CDR1 is MNHEY and CDR2 is SVGAGI. There are 14 residues in the CDR3. CDR3: CASSPNRGTGELFF. For the CDR3, the DNA is TGTGCCAGCAGCCCTAACCGGGGCACCGGGGAGCTGTTTTTT.